This is a list of T cell receptor beta chains from one sample in a study of cytotoxic CD8 clonotypes in ibrutinib-treated CLL. Sequenced by immunoSEQ multiplex PCR; TCRdb stores in-frame clones only, minus some. The table includes approximately 150,000 clones, 70% to 85% detected once. The sequencing used PBMCs, collected after 24 months of ibrutinib treatment. The source of these receptors is a human donor with chronic lymphocytic leukemia. Each CDR3 is given with its conserved first and last residue. A D gene is named only where the DNA matches it firmly. Some rows have no size entry. The others give once, few or many, or a class for an expanded clone.

CDR3aa	CDR3nt	d_gene	j_gene	v_gene	abundance
CASSFISGNTIYF	TGCGCCAGCAGCTTTATCTCTGGAAACACCATATATTTT	.	TRBJ1-3	TRBV5-1	.
CASSYSKRNEQFF	TGTGCCAGCAGTTACTCGAAGCGGAATGAGCAGTTCTTC	.	TRBJ2-1	TRBV6-5	.
CASSDRTRRTDTQYF	TGTGCCAGCAGCGACCGGACTAGAAGGACAGATACGCAGTATTTT	TRBD2	TRBJ2-3	TRBV11-1	.
CASSDREIYNEQFF	TGTGCCAGCAGCGACAGGGAGATTTACAATGAGCAGTTCTTC	TRBD1	TRBJ2-1	TRBV6-5	.
CASSISGGINAGELFF	TGTGCCAGTAGTATATCTGGCGGGATTAACGCCGGGGAGCTGTTTTTT	.	TRBJ2-2	TRBV19	.
CASSPSHPDTQYF	TGTGCCAGCAGCCCCAGCCACCCAGATACGCAGTATTTT	.	TRBJ2-3	TRBV7-9	.
CASSQGRDNEQFF	TGTGCCAGCTCCCAGGGGAGAGACAATGAGCAGTTCTTC	.	TRBJ2-1	TRBV7-3	.
CATSGSGGAGSNQPQHF	TGTGCCACCAGCGGATCAGGGGGCGCAGGTAGCAATCAGCCCCAGCATTTT	TRBD1	TRBJ1-5	TRBV15	.
CASRPDRIHNEQFF	TGTGCCAGTAGACCCGACAGGATACACAATGAGCAGTTCTTC	.	TRBJ2-1	TRBV19	once
CASSPRGGGIRRNEQFF	TGTGCCAGCAGCCCCCGAGGAGGTGGGATTCGTCGCAATGAGCAGTTCTTC	.	TRBJ2-1	TRBV7-9	.
CASSSGTGGTETQYF	TGTGCCAGCAGCTCCGGGACAGGGGGCACAGAGACCCAGTACTTC	TRBD1	TRBJ2-5	TRBV11-2	.
CASSLVGQGVLYGYTF	TGTGCCAGCAGCTTAGTAGGACAGGGTGTACTCTATGGCTACACCTTC	TRBD1	TRBJ1-2	TRBV11-2	.
CASSLGNSNQPQHF	TGTGCCAGCAGCTTGGGGAACAGCAATCAGCCCCAGCATTTT	.	TRBJ1-5	TRBV5-4	.
CSVLNDRGAEAFF	TGCAGCGTGCTAAACGACAGGGGGGCTGAAGCTTTCTTT	TRBD1	TRBJ1-1	TRBV29-1	.